The clone carrying this TCR beta chain appeared once. The CDR3 covers 12 residues. V gave up 1 base and J gave up 6 bases, with 4 bases separating them. Germline V gene lookup returns CDR1 LNHDA and CDR2 SQIVND (reference sequence). Original processing notes: Using reference gene primer amplification, nucleated cell counts were estimated. The method was immunoSEQ multiplex PCR; TCRdb's version includes in-frame clones alone and lacks a portion of them. V, J and clone size are taken as reported in that table, and D and trimming were inferred from the DNA itself. The sample records 310,000 or so clones, approximately 90% being singletons. This specimen belongs to a study of blood T cell repertoires in COVID-19. Whole-study context: PBMCs, B-cell-depleted T cells, or T cells were the source of the cDNA or gDNA that made up the material.

This receptor was taken from a woman aged 50 to 65 who had recovered from COVID-19. The genes are TRBV19 and TRBJ2-4; D not resolved. The sequenced material came from peripheral blood. CDR3: CASSIAGNIQYF. CDR3 DNA: TGTGCCAGTAGTATAGCCGGAAACATTCAGTACTTC.